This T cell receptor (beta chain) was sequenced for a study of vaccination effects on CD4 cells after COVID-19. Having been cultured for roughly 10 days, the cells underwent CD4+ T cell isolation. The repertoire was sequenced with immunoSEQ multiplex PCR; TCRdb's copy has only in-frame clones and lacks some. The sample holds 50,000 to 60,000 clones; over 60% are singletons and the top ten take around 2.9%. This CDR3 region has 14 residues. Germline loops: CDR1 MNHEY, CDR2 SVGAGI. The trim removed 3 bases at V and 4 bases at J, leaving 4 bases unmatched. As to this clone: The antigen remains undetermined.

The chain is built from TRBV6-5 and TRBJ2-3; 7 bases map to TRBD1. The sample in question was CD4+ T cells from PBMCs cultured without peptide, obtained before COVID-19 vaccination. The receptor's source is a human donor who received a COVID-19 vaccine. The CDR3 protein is CASSYGTEADTQYF. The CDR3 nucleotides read TGTGCCAGCAGTTATGGGACAGAAGCAGATACGCAGTATTTT.